Shown below are 21 T cell receptor beta chains from a single sample sequenced in a study of CD8 T cells in Susac syndrome. Random-hexamer reverse transcription was applied to roughly 0.5 to 1 ug RNA. TCRdb re-analysed the immunoSEQ multiplex PCR reads in MiXCR, keeping a single row per CDR3 protein. The profile shows about 150,000 distinct CDR3 sequences, around 94% of them singletons. Sequenced input: CD4+ T cells from PBMCs. Every receptor here comes from a human donor in good health.

This clonotype has just one count. The chain recombines TRBV3-1 with TRBJ2-1; TRBD2 aligns across 13 bases. The germline gives CDR1 LGHDT, CDR2 YNNKEL (reference sequence). J was trimmed by 5 bases and V by 5 bases; bases with no gene match: 3. This CDR3 is built from 15 residues. CDR3: CASSKGLAGNNEQFF. The CDR3 bases are TGTGCCAGCAGCAAGGGACTAGCGGGAAACAATGAGCAGTTCTTC.

The rearrangement joins TRBV12-3 or TRBV12-4 to TRBJ2-3, with D perhaps given as TRBD1 or TRBD2 (5 bases each). The CDR3 is 14 amino acids. Trimming removed 5 bases from V and 2 bases from J, with 11 bases in between. The CDR3 is CASSAGTNTDTQYF. The CDR3 region has the DNA TGTGCCAGCAGTGCCGGGACCAACACAGATACGCAGTATTTT.

The chain links TRBV4-1 to TRBJ1-1; D is undetermined. Germline V gene lookup returns CDR1 MGHRA and CDR2 YSYEKL. The CDR3 has 14 residues. The V and J ends lost 1 base and 0 bases respectively, with 6 bases between them. CDR3 sequence reads: CASSQGILNTEAFF. The DNA of the CDR3 is TGCGCCAGCAGCCAAGGGATTTTGAACACTGAAGCTTTCTTT.

The J gene is TRBJ2-3, the V gene TRBV30; TRBD2 is a possible D gene (6 bases). CDR1 and CDR2 (germline): GTSNPN, SVGIG (reference sequence). Trimming took 1 base from V and 9 from J, leaving 8 bases between them. The length of the CDR3 is 11 residues. The CDR3 DNA is TGTGCCTGGAGTGCGGGAGCGACGCAGTATTTT. Translated, it gives CAWSAGATQYF.

This clonotype was observed once. This sequence joins TRBV5-1 and TRBJ2-3, with TRBD2 identical over 9 bases. The V and J ends lost 2 bases and 8 bases, in that order; junction bases with no gene match: 9. Germline CDR1 reads SGHRS; CDR2 reads YFSETQ. The CDR3 has 15 amino acids. DNA for the CDR3: TGCGCCAGCAGCTTTAGCGGGAGCGAGAGTGGTACGCAGTATTTT. Encoded protein: CASSFSGSESGTQYF.

The V gene is TRBV28, the J gene TRBJ2-6; no clear D. V was pared by 6 bases and J by 0 bases, with 12 bases between. The CDR3 totals 16 residues. The germline V gene encodes CDR1 MDHEN and CDR2 SYDVKM. The CDR3 nucleotides are TGTGCCAGCAGGGGCGACGGAGCCTCTGGGGCCAACGTCCTGACTTTC. The encoded protein is CASRGDGASGANVLTF. Together with reference TRBV28 and TRBJ2-6, the CDR3 gives the full variable domain: DVKVTQSSRYLVKRTGEKVFLECVQDMDHENMFWYRQDPGLGLRLIYFSYDVKMKEKGDIPEGYSVSREKKERFSLILESASTNQTSMYLCASRGDGASGANVLTFGAGSRLTVL.

This rearrangement joins TRBV3-1 to TRBJ2-3; D is possibly TRBD1 (6 bases). Trimming stripped 0 bases from V and 8 bases from J, with 9 bases between. The CDR3 runs 13 residues. Germline V gene lookup returns CDR1 LGHDT and CDR2 YNNKEL (reference sequence). The CDR3 DNA is TGTGCCAGCAGCCAAGATCAGGGGTCTACGCAGTATTTT. As protein: CASSQDQGSTQYF.

Notes on this clonotype: Germline is not matched at one junction end, which may reflect a read error. The gene calls are TRBV2 and TRBJ2-2; 11 nucleotides align to TRBD2. The CDR3 length is 16 residues. CDR1 SNHLY and CDR2 FYNNEI come from the germline V gene. The CDR3 DNA reads TGTGCCAGCAATGAACTAGCGGGAGTGAACACCGGGGAGCTGTTTTTT. It specifies CASNELAGVNTGELFF.

The chain's CDR3 is CASSPKTGKDLEKLFF. The DNA for the CDR3 is TGTGCCAGCAGCCCAAAGACAGGGAAAGATCTGGAAAAACTGTTTTTT. The rearrangement links TRBV11-2 to TRBJ1-4, with TRBD1 identical over 7 bases. The germline V gene has CDR1 SGHAT and CDR2 FQNNGV. The V gene end was trimmed by 5 bases and the J gene end by 8 bases; junction bases not matched to a gene: 14. The CDR3 is 16 amino acids.

The chain uses TRBV19 and TRBJ1-1; D is unresolved. CDR3 size: 13 residues. Trimming removed 9 bases at V and 1 base at J, with 12 bases between. Germline V gene data show CDR1 as LNHDA and CDR2 as SQIVND (reference sequence). In DNA, the CDR3 is TGTGCCAGCAAAGATATCGGGAACACTGAAGCTTTCTTT. This sequence encodes CASKDIGNTEAFF.

V is TRBV20-1 and J is TRBJ1-1; D is possibly TRBD1 (6 bases). V was shortened by 6 bases and J by 5 bases, with 13 bases between the two germline ends. Germline lookup yields CDR1 DFQATT and CDR2 SNEGSKA (reference sequence). CDR3 length: 12 amino acids. Here the CDR3 DNA reads TGCAGTGCCATAACAGGGTTTACTGAAGCTTTCTTT. Translated, it gives CSAITGFTEAFF.

V and J are TRBV5-1 and TRBJ1-1, with 9 bases lining up with TRBD1. Trimming removed 4 bases from V and 1 base from J; junction bases left unmatched: 14. The germline V gene encodes CDR1 SGHRS and CDR2 YFSETQ. CDR3 size: 18 residues. The CDR3 bases are TGCGCCAGCAGCCACCCCCTAAACAGGGGGCGTGGGAACACTGAAGCTTTCTTT. It translates to CASSHPLNRGRGNTEAFF.

The chain recombines TRBV20-1 with TRBJ2-7; 10 bases map to TRBD2. The CDR3 covers 13 residues. Unmatched junction bases numbered 3, after V lost 0 bases and J lost 7 bases. In germline, CDR1 is DFQATT, CDR2 SNEGSKA (reference sequence). This CDR3 is CSARDSGRYEQYF. The CDR3 DNA follows: TGCAGTGCTAGAGATAGCGGGAGGTATGAGCAGTACTTC.

This chain links TRBV5-1 with TRBJ2-3, with a tentative D call TRBD2 (5 bases). V was trimmed by 1 base and J by 5 bases, leaving 11 bases between them. CDR3 size: 14 residues. CDR1 and CDR2 from the germline V gene are SGHRS and YFSETQ. Here the CDR3 DNA reads TGCGCCAGCAGCTTGCGAGGGCTCGGAGATACGCAGTATTTT. Translation gives CASSLRGLGDTQYF.

The chain couples TRBV19 to TRBJ1-1; D call uncertain. V was shortened by 7 bases and J by 0 bases, with 9 bases between the two germline ends. Germline loops: CDR1 LNHDA, CDR2 SQIVND (reference sequence). This CDR3 has 13 residues. The CDR3 sequence is CASMLTLNTEAFF. The CDR3 nucleotides are TGTGCCAGTATGCTTACCCTGAACACTGAAGCTTTCTTT.

The rearrangement links TRBV27 to TRBJ2-2; TRBD1 matches 11 bases. Looked up from germline, CDR1 is MNHEY and CDR2 is SMNVEV (reference sequence). V was clipped by 7 bases and J by 6 bases; unmatched bases: 13. The CDR3 runs to 17 residues. The CDR3 reads CASTNLTPGQGAGELFF. CDR3 nucleotide sequence: TGTGCCAGCACCAATCTGACTCCGGGACAGGGGGCCGGGGAGCTGTTTTTT.

The chain uses TRBV7-8 and TRBJ2-7, with TRBD2 matching 7 bases. The CDR3 loop spans 15 amino acids. J lost 3 bases, V lost 6 bases, and 11 bases had no gene match. Germline V gene data show CDR1 as SGHVS and CDR2 as FQNEAQ. The CDR3 region is CASRPRGGGSYEQYF. The CDR3 DNA reads as TGTGCCAGCAGACCCCGAGGAGGCGGGAGCTACGAGCAGTACTTC.

The rearrangement uses TRBV10-3 and TRBJ1-2; perhaps TRBD1 as D (5 bases). The V and J ends lost 6 bases and 0 bases respectively, with 11 bases between them. Germline assignment: CDR1 ENHRY and CDR2 SYGVKD. This CDR3 has 14 residues. The CDR3 loop is CAIRPGPSNYGYTF. The CDR3 DNA sequence: TGTGCCATCAGACCGGGGCCATCTAACTATGGCTACACCTTC.

This chain links TRBV12-3 or TRBV12-4 with TRBJ2-7, with TRBD2 matching over 11 bases. V lost 5 bases, J lost 4 bases, and 7 bases stayed unmatched. The CDR3 is 15 residues long. CDR3 sequence (DNA): TGTGCCAGCAGTAGCCGTGTAGCGGGAGGGTACGAGCAGTACTTC. Translating gives CASSSRVAGGYEQYF.

This rearrangement joins TRBV11-1 to TRBJ2-3; 12 bases are a match to TRBD1. This CDR3 spans 15 amino acids. CDR1 is SGHAT, CDR2 FQDESV, per germline (reference sequence). V lost 4 bases and J lost 7; bases outside the gene matches: 6. The CDR3 loop is CASSSGTGGAHTQYF. The CDR3 region has the DNA TGTGCCAGCAGCTCCGGGACAGGGGGCGCGCATACGCAGTATTTT.

The chain recombines TRBV19 with TRBJ2-5; no firm D call. The CDR3 sequence is 13 residues long. Trimming took off 3 bases at V and 0 bases at J, with 5 bases between the two ends. Germline CDR1 LNHDA, CDR2 SQIVND (reference sequence). The CDR3 loop reads CASSMQNQETQYF. The CDR3 DNA sequence: TGTGCCAGTAGTATGCAGAACCAAGAGACCCAGTACTTC.